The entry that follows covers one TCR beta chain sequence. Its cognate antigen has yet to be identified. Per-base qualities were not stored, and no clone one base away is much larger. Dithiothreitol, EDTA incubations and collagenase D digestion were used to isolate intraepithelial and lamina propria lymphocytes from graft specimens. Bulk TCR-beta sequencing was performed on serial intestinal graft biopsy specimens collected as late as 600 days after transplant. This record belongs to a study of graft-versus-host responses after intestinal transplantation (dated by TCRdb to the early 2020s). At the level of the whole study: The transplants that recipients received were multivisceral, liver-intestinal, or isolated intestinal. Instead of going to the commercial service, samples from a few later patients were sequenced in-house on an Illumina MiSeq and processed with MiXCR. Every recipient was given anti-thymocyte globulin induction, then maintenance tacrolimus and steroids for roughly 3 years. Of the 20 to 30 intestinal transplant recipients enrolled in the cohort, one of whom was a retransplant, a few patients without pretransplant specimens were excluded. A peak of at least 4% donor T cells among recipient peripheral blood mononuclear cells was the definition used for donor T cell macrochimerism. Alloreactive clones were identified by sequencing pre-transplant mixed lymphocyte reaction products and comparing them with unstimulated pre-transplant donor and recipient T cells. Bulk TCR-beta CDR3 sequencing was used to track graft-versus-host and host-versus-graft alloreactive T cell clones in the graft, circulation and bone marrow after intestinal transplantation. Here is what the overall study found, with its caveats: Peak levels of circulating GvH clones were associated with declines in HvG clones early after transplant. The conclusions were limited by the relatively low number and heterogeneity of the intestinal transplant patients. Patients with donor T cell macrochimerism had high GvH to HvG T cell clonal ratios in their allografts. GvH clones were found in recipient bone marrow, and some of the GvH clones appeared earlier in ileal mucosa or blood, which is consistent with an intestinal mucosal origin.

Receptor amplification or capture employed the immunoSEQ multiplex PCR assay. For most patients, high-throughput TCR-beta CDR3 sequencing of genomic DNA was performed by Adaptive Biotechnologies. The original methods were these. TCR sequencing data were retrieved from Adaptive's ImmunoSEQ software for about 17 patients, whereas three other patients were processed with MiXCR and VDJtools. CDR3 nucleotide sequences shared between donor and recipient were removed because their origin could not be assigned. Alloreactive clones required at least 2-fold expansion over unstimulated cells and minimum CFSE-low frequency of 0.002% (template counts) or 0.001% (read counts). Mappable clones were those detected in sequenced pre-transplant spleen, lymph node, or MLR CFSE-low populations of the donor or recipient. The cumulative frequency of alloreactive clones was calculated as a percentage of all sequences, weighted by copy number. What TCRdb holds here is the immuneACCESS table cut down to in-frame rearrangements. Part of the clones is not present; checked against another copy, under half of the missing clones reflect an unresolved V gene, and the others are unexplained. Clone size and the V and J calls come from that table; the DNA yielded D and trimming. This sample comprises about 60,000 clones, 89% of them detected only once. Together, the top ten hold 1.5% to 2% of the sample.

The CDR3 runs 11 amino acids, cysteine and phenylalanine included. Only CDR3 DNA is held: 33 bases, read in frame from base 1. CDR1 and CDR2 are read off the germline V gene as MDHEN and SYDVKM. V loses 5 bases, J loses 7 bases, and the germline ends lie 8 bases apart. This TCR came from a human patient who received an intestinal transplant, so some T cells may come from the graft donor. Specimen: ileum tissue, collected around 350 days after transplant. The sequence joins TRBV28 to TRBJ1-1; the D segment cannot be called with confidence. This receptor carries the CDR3 CASSNAREAFF. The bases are TGTGCCAGCAGTAATGCCCGTGAAGCTTTCTTT.